These T cell receptor beta chains were read from a single sample in a study of blood T cell repertoires in COVID-19. This table comes from immunoSEQ multiplex PCR, and its TCRdb copy is limited to in-frame clones, with some not included. The repertoire has about 280,000 clones, 80% to 85% of them found once; the top ten carry roughly 5.3%. The sample consisted of PBMCs or T cells enriched from blood (not recorded which). The receptors stem from a man in his forties or fifties who had been exposed to COVID-19. The CDR3 runs from the conserved cysteine through the conserved F or W. Fields, in order: D gene, clone size, J gene, V gene, CDR3 DNA, CDR3 protein. The D gene is left open where the match is weak. Size is stated for part of the rows, as once, few or many counts, or as a class when the clone is expanded.

TRBD1	once	TRBJ2-5	TRBV5-4	TGTGCCAGCAGCTCACAGGGGCGGCAAGAGACCCAGTACTTC	CASSSQGRQETQYF
NA	NA	TRBJ1-3	TRBV19	TGTGCCAGTAGCAAACAGGTCTCTGGAAACACCATATATTTT	CASSKQVSGNTIYF
NA	NA	TRBJ1-3	TRBV5-1	TGCGCCAGCAGCTTGGGATCAGGAACCATTGGAAACACCATATATTTT	CASSLGSGTIGNTIYF
TRBD1	once	TRBJ1-2	TRBV30	TGTGCCTGGAGTGGGACAGGGGCGGGAGGCTACACCTTC	CAWSGTGAGGYTF
TRBD2	NA	TRBJ2-1	TRBV6-5	TGTGCCAGCGGGACTAGCGGGAGTCAGTTCTTC	CASGTSGSQFF
TRBD1	NA	TRBJ2-6	TRBV30	TGTGCCTGGAGGGGGACAGGAATGGGGGCCAACGTCCTGACTTTC	CAWRGTGMGANVLTF
TRBD1	NA	TRBJ2-1	TRBV24-1	TGTGCCACCAGGGACAGGGGACCCAAAAATGAGCAGTTCTTC	CATRDRGPKNEQFF
TRBD2	few	TRBJ2-5	TRBV6-1	TGTGCCAGCAGTGAAACGGGGGGACCAAAAGAGACCCAGTACTTC	CASSETGGPKETQYF
TRBD2	NA	TRBJ2-1	TRBV19	TGTGCCAGTAGTATAGGCCCGACTAGCGGGAGAGGTGAGCAGTTCTTC	CASSIGPTSGRGEQFF
NA	NA	TRBJ1-5	TRBV7-9	TGTGCCAGCAGCTTAGGGTTTACAAACAATCAGCCCCAGCATTTT	CASSLGFTNNQPQHF
TRBD2	NA	TRBJ2-7	TRBV29-1	TGCAGCGTTCGGGACAGTATGAACCCTAGCGGGAGCGGGAGGGAGCAGTACTTC	CSVRDSMNPSGSGREQYF
TRBD2	few	TRBJ2-1	TRBV10-1	TGCGCCAGCAGTGGGACTAGCTTCAATGAGCAGTTCTTC	CASSGTSFNEQFF